The sequence of this T cell receptor (beta chain) was determined in a study of T cell responses to AZD1222 COVID-19 vaccine. The repertoire was sequenced with immunoSEQ multiplex PCR; TCRdb's copy has only in-frame clones and lacks some. This sample has some 170,000 clones; around nine tenths occur once, and the top ten carry 1.5% to 2%. Germline V gene sequence: CDR1 SGHTA, CDR2 FQGTGA. The CDR3 totals 13 residues. Trimming took 4 bases from V and 8 from J; bases not matched to a gene: 5. V usage is TRBV7-3 and J usage is TRBJ1-2; 9 bases line up with TRBD1. The sequencing here drew on peripheral blood, taken on day 0 of AZD1222 vaccination. The TCR comes from an adult in good health. The CDR3 here is CASSSATGGGYTF. The CDR3, as DNA: TGTGCCAGCAGCTCGGCGACAGGGGGAGGCTACACCTTC.